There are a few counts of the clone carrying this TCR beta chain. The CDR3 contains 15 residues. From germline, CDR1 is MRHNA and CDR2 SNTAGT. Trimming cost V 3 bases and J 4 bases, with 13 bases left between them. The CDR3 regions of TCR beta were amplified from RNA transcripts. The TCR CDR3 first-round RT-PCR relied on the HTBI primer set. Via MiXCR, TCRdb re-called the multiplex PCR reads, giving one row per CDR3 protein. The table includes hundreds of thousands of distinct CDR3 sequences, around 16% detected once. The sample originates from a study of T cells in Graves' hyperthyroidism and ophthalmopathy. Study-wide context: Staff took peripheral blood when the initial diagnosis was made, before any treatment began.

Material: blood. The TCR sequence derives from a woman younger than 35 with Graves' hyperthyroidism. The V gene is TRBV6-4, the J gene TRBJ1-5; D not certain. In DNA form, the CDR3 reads TGTGCCAGCAGTGAGGTAGCAGGAGGGAATCAGCCCCAGCATTTT. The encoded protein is CASSEVAGGNQPQHF.